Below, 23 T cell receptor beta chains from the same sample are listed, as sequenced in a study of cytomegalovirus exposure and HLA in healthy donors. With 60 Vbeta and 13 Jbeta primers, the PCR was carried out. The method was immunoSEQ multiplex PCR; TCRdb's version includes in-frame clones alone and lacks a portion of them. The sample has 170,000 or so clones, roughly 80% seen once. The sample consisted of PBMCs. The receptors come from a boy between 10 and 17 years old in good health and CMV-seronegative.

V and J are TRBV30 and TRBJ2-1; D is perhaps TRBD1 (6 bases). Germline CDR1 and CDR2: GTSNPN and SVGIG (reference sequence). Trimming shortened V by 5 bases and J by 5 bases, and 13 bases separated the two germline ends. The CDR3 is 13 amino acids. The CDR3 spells CAWLDSRDNEQFF. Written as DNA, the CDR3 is TGTGCCTGGCTGGACAGCCGGGACAATGAGCAGTTCTTC.

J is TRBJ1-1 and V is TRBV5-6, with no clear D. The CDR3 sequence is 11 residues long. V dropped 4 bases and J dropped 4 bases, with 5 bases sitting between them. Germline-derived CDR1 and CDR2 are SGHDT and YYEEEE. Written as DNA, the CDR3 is TGTGCCAGCAGCGGGAGCACTGAAGCTTTCTTT. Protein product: CASSGSTEAFF.

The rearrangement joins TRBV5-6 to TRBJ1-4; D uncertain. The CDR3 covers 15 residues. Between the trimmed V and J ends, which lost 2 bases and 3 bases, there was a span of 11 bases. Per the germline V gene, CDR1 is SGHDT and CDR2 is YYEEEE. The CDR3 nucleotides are TGTGCCAGCAGCTTAAGAGGGAGGGCTAATGAAAAACTGTTTTTT. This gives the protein CASSLRGRANEKLFF. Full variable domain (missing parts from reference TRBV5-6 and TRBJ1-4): DAGVTQSPTHLIKTRGQQVTLRCSPKSGHDTVSWYQQALGQGPQFIFQYYEEEERQRGNFPDRFSGHQFPNYSSELNVNALLLGDSALYLCASSLRGRANEKLFFGSGTQLSVL.

The CDR3 region has the DNA TGCGCCAGCAGCTCGACAGGCTACACTGAAGCTTTCTTT. It encodes CASSSTGYTEAFF. V usage is TRBV5-1 and J usage is TRBJ1-1; the D gene is possibly TRBD1 (6 bases). This CDR3 has 13 residues. Germline CDR1 and CDR2: SGHRS and YFSETQ. V lost 3 bases and J 3 bases, leaving 9 bases between the germline ends.

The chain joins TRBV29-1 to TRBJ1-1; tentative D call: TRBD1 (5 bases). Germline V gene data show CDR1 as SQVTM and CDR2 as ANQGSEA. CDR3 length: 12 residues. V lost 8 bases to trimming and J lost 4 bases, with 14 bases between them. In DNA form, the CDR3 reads TGCAGCCCCTCAGGAGGGGCCACTGAAGCTTTCTTT. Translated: CSPSGGATEAFF.

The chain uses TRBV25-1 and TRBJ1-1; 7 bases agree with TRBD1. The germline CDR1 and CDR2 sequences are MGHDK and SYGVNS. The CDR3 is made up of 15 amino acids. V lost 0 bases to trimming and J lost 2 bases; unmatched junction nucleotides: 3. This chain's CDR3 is CASSEYGTDNTEAFF. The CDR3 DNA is TGTGCCAGCAGTGAATATGGGACAGATAACACTGAAGCTTTCTTT.

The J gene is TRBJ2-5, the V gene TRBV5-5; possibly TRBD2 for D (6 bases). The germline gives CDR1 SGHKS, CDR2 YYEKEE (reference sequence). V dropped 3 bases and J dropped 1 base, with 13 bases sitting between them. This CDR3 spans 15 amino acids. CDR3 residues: CASSSSGLLQETQYF. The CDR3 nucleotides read TGTGCCAGCAGCTCCTCGGGACTCCTCCAAGAGACCCAGTACTTC.

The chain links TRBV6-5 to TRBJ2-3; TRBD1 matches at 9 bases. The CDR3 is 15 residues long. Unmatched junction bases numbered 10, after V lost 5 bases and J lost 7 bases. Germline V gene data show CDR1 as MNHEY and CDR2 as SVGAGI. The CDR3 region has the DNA TGTGCCAGCAGTACCTCGGGGACAGGGCATAATACGCAGTATTTT. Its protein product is CASSTSGTGHNTQYF.

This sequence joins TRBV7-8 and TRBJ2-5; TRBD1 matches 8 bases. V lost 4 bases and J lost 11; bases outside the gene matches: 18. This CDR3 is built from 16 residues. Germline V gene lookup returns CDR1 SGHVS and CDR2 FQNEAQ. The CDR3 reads CASSSTRDRPYQEQYF. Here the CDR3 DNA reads TGTGCCAGCAGCTCTACCCGGGACAGGCCTTATCAGGAGCAGTACTTC.

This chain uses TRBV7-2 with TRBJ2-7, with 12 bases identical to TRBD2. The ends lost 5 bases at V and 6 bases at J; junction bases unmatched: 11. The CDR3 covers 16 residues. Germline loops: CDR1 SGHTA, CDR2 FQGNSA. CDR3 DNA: TGTGCCAGCAGCCCAACGGCTAGCGGGAGGGTCCGCGAGCAGTACTTC. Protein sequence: CASSPTASGRVREQYF.

CDR3 nucleotide sequence: TGTGCCAGTAGTATAGTTGGAGGACGGCAGTCGAGTGGCTACACCTTC. This sequence encodes CASSIVGGRQSSGYTF. This chain links TRBV19 with TRBJ1-2; D is undetermined. Trimming left V 1 base short and J 7 bases short, with 19 bases between. The CDR3 totals 16 residues. Germline CDR1 LNHDA, CDR2 SQIVND (reference sequence).

The CDR3 DNA sequence: TGTGCCATCAGTGAGTGGAGGGAGCAGTACTTC. It specifies CAISEWREQYF. The chain employs TRBV10-3 and TRBJ2-7; TRBD2 might be the D (5 bases). In germline, CDR1 is ENHRY, CDR2 SYGVKD. The CDR3 loop spans 11 amino acids. Trimming stripped 1 base from V and 7 bases from J, with 5 bases between.

The CDR3 region is CASSFRDRGIYGYTF. The CDR3 DNA sequence: TGCGCCAGCAGCTTCCGGGACAGGGGAATCTATGGCTACACCTTC. This chain links TRBV5-1 with TRBJ1-2, with 10 bases identical to TRBD1. CDR3 length: 15 residues. V trimming: 2 bases; J trimming: 4 bases; junction bases outside the gene matches: 5. The germline V gene has CDR1 SGHRS and CDR2 YFSETQ. The variable domain in full, with the rest retrieved from reference TRBV5-1 and TRBJ1-2, is KAGVTQTPRYLIKTRGQQVTLSCSPISGHRSVSWYQQTPGQGLQFLFEYFSETQRNKGNFPGRFSGRQFSNSRSEMNVSTLELGDSALYLCASSFRDRGIYGYTFGSGTRLTVV.

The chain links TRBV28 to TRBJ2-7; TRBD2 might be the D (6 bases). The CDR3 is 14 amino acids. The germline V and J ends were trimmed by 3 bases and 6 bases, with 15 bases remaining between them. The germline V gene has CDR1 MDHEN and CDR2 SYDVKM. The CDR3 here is CASSLVRRGGEQYF. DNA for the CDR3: TGTGCCAGCAGTTTGGTCAGGCGGGGAGGCGAGCAGTACTTC.

The CDR3 protein is CASSLDSRTGWNYGYTF. CDR3 bases: TGCGCCAGCAGCTTGGACTCTAGGACAGGTTGGAACTATGGCTACACCTTC. This chain connects TRBV5-1 to TRBJ1-2, with 7 positions matching TRBD1. Germline trimming cut 0 bases from V and 2 bases from J; bases unmatched to any gene: 10. The CDR3 is 17 amino acids. Germline CDR1 SGHRS, CDR2 YFSETQ.

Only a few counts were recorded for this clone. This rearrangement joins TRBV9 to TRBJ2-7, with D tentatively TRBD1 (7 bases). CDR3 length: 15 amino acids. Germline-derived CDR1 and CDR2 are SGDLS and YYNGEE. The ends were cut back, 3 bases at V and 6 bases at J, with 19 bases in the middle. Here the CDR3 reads CASSESGQGGGEQYF. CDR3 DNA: TGTGCCAGCAGCGAATCGGGGCAGGGGGGAGGCGAGCAGTACTTC.

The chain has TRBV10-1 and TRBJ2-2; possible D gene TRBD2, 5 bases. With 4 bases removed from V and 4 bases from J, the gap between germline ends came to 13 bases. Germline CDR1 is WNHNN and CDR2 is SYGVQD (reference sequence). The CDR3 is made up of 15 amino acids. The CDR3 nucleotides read TGCGCCAGCAGTGCCCCGGCCGAGGGCACCGGGGAGCTGTTTTTT. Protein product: CASSAPAEGTGELFF.

The CDR3 here is CASSFLSSYNSPLHF. The CDR3 coding sequence is TGTGCCAGCAGTTTTCTAAGCTCCTATAATTCACCCCTCCACTTT. The chain couples TRBV27 to TRBJ1-6, with D uncertain. Germline loops: CDR1 MNHEY, CDR2 SMNVEV (reference sequence). V lost 3 bases to trimming and J lost 0 bases, with 6 bases between them. The CDR3 covers 15 residues.

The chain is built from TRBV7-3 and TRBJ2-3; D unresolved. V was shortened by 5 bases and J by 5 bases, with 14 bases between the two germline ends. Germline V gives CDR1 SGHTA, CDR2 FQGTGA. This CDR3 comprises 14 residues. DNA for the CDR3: TGTGCCAGCAGCCGCCAAGGAGATAGAGATACGCAGTATTTT. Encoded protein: CASSRQGDRDTQYF.

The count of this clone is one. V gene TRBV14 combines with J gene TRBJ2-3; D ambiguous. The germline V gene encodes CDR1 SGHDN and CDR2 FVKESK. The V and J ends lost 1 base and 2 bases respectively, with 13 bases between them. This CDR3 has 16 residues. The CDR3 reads CASSQASSPSTDTQYF. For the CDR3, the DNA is TGTGCCAGCAGCCAAGCGAGTAGCCCTTCCACAGATACGCAGTATTTT.

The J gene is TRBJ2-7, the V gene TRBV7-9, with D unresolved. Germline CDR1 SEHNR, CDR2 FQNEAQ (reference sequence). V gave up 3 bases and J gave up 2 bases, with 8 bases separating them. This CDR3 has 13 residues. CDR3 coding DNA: TGTGCCAGCAGCTTCCCCAACACCTACGAGCAGTACTTC. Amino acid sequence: CASSFPNTYEQYF. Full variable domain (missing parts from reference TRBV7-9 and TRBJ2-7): DTGVSQNPRHKITKRGQNVTFRCDPISEHNRLYWYRQTLGQGPEFLTYFQNEAQLEKSRLLSDRFSAERPKGSFSTLEIQRTEQGDSAMYLCASSFPNTYEQYFGPGTRLTVT.

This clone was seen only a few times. The CDR3 sequence is CASILDTTGTEAFF. DNA for the CDR3: TGTGCCAGCATCCTGGACACAACCGGCACTGAAGCTTTCTTT. The chain couples TRBV6-5 to TRBJ1-1; D might be TRBD1 (5 bases). CDR1 and CDR2 from the germline V gene are MNHEY and SVGAGI. Trimming shortened V by 7 bases and J by 4 bases, and 16 bases separated the two germline ends. The CDR3 spans 14 residues.

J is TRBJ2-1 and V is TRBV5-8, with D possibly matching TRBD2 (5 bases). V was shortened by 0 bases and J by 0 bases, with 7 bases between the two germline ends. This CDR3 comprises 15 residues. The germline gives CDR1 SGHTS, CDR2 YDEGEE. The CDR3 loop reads CASSLGGSSYNEQFF. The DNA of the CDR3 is TGTGCCAGCAGCTTGGGAGGGAGCTCCTACAATGAGCAGTTCTTC. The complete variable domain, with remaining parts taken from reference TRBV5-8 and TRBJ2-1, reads EAGVTQSPTHLIKTRGQQATLRCSPISGHTSVYWYQQALGLGLQFLLWYDEGEERNRGNFPPRFSGRQFPNYSSELNVNALELEDSALYLCASSLGGSSYNEQFFGPGTRLTVL.